Reported below is one TCR beta chain. The antigen it binds to is not known. No base qualities exist here, and no much larger clone lies one base off it. There are 17 amino acids in the CDR3, from cysteine to phenylalanine inclusive. Of the read, only the CDR3 DNA is kept; its 51 bases are in frame from base 1. Compared with germline, V lacks 0 bases and J lacks 0 bases; bases without a gene match: 8. From the germline V gene, CDR1 is SGHAT and CDR2 is FQNNGV. The sample belongs to a study of blood T cell repertoires in COVID-19 (dated by TCRdb to between 2020 and 2021). At the level of the whole study: Samples from collaborators originated in the United States, Italy and Spain and spanned both the acute and convalescent phases of COVID-19. The prospective study material was composed of cDNA or gDNA derived from T cells, B-cell-depleted T cells, or PBMCs. Subjects who had been exposed to COVID-19, were actively infected with it, or had recovered from it provided the deeply sampled blood TCRbeta repertoires that made up the dataset. A freely available public database, intended as a resource for researchers studying the immune response to SARS-CoV-2, is where the repertoires were released. Samples came from the ongoing ImmuneRACE study (first 160 participants) plus 1,254 subjects from 6 global collaborators. A de-identified subject ID, COVID-19 status, age in years and sex were almost always included in the sample metadata. Where available, HLA class I and class II types were obtained from metadata supplied by the sample provider rather than from assay-based typing.

The immunoSEQ Assay, a bias-controlled multiplex PCR, was used to amplify TCRbeta CDR3 regions from genomic DNA. The paper's processing steps were these. Within the assay, amplification of reference gene primers was used to estimate how many nucleated cells each sample contained. Sequence reads were collapsed and filtered to measure the absolute abundance of every unique TCRbeta CDR3 rearrangement. Productive Simpson clonality was computed per sample as the square root of Simpson's diversity index over productive rearrangements. TCRdb holds this immuneACCESS table with in-frame rearrangements only. Some clones are missing; in checked studies, unresolved V genes explain under half, and the rest has no known cause. The DNA gave D and trimming, while V, J and clone size come from that table. This sample holds 200,000 to 250,000 clones; 75% to 85% were observed only once. The ten biggest clones cover 6.5% to 9% of the sample.

Broad study findings and their caveats: The quantity of clinical and demographic metadata differed by source and by participant and was supplied without curation.

In the prospective study, participants were about 18 to 100 years old, resided in 25 or so geographic areas of the United States, and were enrolled through a virtual design. In the prospective study, cohorts were assigned on the basis of participant-reported clinical history obtained from a screening survey and a study questionnaire. Each participant in the prospective study had whole blood, serum and a nasopharyngeal or oropharyngeal swab collected by mobile phlebotomists. Additional blood draws and questionnaires over an approximately two-month period could optionally be provided by prospective study participants. Prospective study blood samples were shipped either frozen or at room temperature before DNA extraction.

Here the chain combines TRBV11-2 and TRBJ2-7, and 7 bases in between align with TRBD2. This sequence was found in a woman aged 40 to 55 with acute COVID-19. Input material: PBMCs or T cells enriched from blood (not recorded which). This receptor carries the CDR3 CASSLDHGSGISYEQYF. The bases read TGTGCCAGCAGCTTAGATCATGGGAGCGGGATCTCCTACGAGCAGTACTTC.